The following is a T cell receptor beta chain sequence with its context. Trimming left V 1 base short and J 0 bases short, with 6 bases between. CDR3 length: 14 residues. CDR1 is MGHRA, CDR2 YSYEKL, per germline. Time point noted: patch test 2, 6 weeks after DPC sensitization. Sample treatment: therapeutic diphenylcyclopropenone sensitization with weekly scalp DPC. This entry belongs to a study of human T cells and chemical hapten exposure. Study summary: Donors were sensitized with 2% DPC on the upper inner arm. Patch tests containing 0.01% DPC, applied to the upper back, were read at 6 days.

TCRdb re-called the RACE reads through MiXCR, storing one row per CDR3 protein. This sample has a few hundred thousand distinct CDR3 sequences, with roughly 6% found just once. The source material was whole blood, sampled in connection with sensitization to the hapten diphenylcyclopropenone (DPC). The J gene is TRBJ1-1, the V gene TRBV4-1; unclear D gene. This clonotype originated in a woman between 18 and 29 years old with alopecia areata. Some clones in this sample may be carry-over from other donors' samples. The CDR3 loop reads CASSQVLLNTEAFF. The CDR3 DNA reads as TGCGCCAGCAGCCAAGTATTGTTGAACACTGAAGCTTTCTTT.